One T cell receptor (beta chain) is described in this entry. The sample belongs to a study of blood T cells in healthy people across ages. CDR1 is MGHRA, CDR2 YSYEKL, per germline. The CDR3 extends over 17 amino acids. Trimming stripped 0 bases from V and 7 bases from J, with 18 bases between. The authors extracted at least 6 micrograms of total RNA per sample. Primed by a sample-barcoded 5' primer and a J-beta primer mix, a second PCR proceeded for 7 to 11 cycles. In TCRdb, the 5' RACE reads were re-called with MiXCR into one record per CDR3 protein. The sample contains over a million distinct CDR3 sequences, approximately 38% of which appear only once.

Sequencing was performed on blood. This TCR came from a woman in her late teens or twenties in good health. The V and J genes are TRBV4-1 and TRBJ2-2, with a weak D call TRBD1 (7 bases). CDR3 protein: CASSQEFFQGGHGELFF. For the CDR3, the DNA is TGCGCCAGCAGCCAAGAATTCTTCCAGGGGGGTCACGGGGAGCTGTTTTTT.